This TCR beta chain was recorded in a study of beta chain features in type 1 diabetes. Study at large: What patients shared with healthy donors was a similar profile of age, gender and cell yields.

Trimming took 6 bases from V and 1 from J, leaving 15 bases between them. This CDR3 comprises 15 residues. Germline CDR1 is MNHNS and CDR2 is SASEGT. This clone was observed a handful of times. As yet, its antigen is unknown. Sequencing targeted expressed TCRB transcripts, as all isolated RNA had been reverse transcribed. Some clones are missing from TCRdb's copy, which holds only in-frame ones; the method was immunoSEQ multiplex PCR. The table lists about 270,000 clones, 13% to 15% of them singletons. Overall study results and limits: PCR might show a preference for shorter templates, equally across patients and controls.

By way of CD45RO/CCR7/CD25/CD127/CD95/CD27, the CD4+ regulatory, stem cell-like memory, central memory and naive cells were sorted. Sequenced material: naive CD4+ T cells from blood. J is TRBJ1-1 and V is TRBV6-1; D perhaps matches TRBD1 (5 bases). This receptor was identified in a woman in her forties in good health. The CDR3 region is CASRKSETGNTEAFF. The CDR3 nucleotides read TGTGCCAGCAGGAAATCTGAAACAGGGAACACTGAAGCTTTCTTT.